This T cell receptor (beta chain) was recovered during a study of identifying expanded T cells in peripheral blood (dated by TCRdb to about 2019). For the wider study: Separate aliquots of the same genomic DNA pool were sequenced to produce technical replicates, and four replicates were compared in pairs. Study-level results and caveats: The binomial model flagged 0.9 to 1.5 differentially abundant clones between technical replicates, compared with about 15 over roughly 2 weeks and 19 over about four weeks. In all healthy donors, the variance in clone template counts between samples taken around two weeks apart rose significantly as total template count increased. Across all healthy-donor time intervals, the beta-binomial model significantly cut both the number of clones called differentially abundant and the false-positive rate. The authors expected that biological variance in healthy repertoires might rise further over much longer intervals, such as months to years.

No immune events such as infections were documented for the healthy donors during the collection period. Healthy-donor blood repertoires served as a training cohort to calibrate time-dependent variance in a beta-binomial model of T-cell clone differential abundance. The training cohort was composed of around ten healthy donors, 3 female and 7 male. Donor ages ranged from 29 to 64 years, with an average of about 41 years. Obtained from a commercial supplier, whole blood was collected from each healthy donor at three time points set approximately two weeks apart. Genomic DNA was extracted from unsorted whole blood for immunosequencing. About this clone itself: It has no known antigen specificity. Base qualities were left out, and no much larger clone turns up one base away.

The germline V gene gives CDR1 as SGHVS and CDR2 as FQNEAQ. V is cut back by 5 bases and J by 8 bases, with 7 bases in the junction unmatched. From the cysteine through the phenylalanine, the CDR3 covers 14 amino acids. The only DNA kept is the CDR3, 42 bases in frame from the first base. The immunoSEQ Assay, which relies on bias-controlled multiplex PCR amplification of genomic DNA, was used to profile TCRbeta CDR3 regions. Per the authors' processing: To quantify the absolute abundance of each unique TCRbeta CDR3 region, the sequences were collapsed and filtered. Differential abundance was assessed using a binomial (Fisher-equivalent) model and a beta-binomial model in which time-dependent variance fitted from healthy donors was added. Any clone with fewer than 5 combined templates was excluded, and a clone was called differentially abundant if its Benjamini-Hochberg FDR was below 0.01. Beta-binomial variance was modeled as a function of total template count across the two samples using the form v = (b*log(k)+a)^2. What TCRdb holds here is the immuneACCESS table cut down to in-frame rearrangements. Part of the clones is not present; checked against another copy, under half of the missing clones reflect an unresolved V gene, and the others are unexplained. V and J calls and clone size are given by that table; D and trimming were obtained from the DNA. For this sample the table gives about 78,000 clones, of which 88% were detected only once. The top ten clones comprise around 19% of the sample.

The material sequenced was blood. This TCR derives from a person aged 18 to 75 in good health. Rearrangement joined TRBV7-8 to TRBJ1-4; 8 bases in the middle match TRBD1. This receptor has the CDR3 CASSEDRAVEKLFF. In nucleotides, the sequence is TGTGCCAGCAGCGAGGACAGGGCCGTGGAAAAACTGTTTTTT.